These 14 T cell receptor beta chains came from one sample sequenced in a study of OX40 agonist ivuxolimab in advanced cancers. TCRdb's table, derived via immunoSEQ multiplex PCR, lists solely in-frame clones and lacks some. The data show some 52,000 clones, about 86% seen once. Sequencing was performed on CD4+ or CD8+ T cells sorted from blood, taken in a trial of the OX40 agonist ivuxolimab. These receptor sequences come from an adult with an advanced solid tumor such as melanoma, head and neck, liver or kidney cancer.

The rearrangement joins TRBV6-4 to TRBJ2-3; D gene ambiguous. V lost 0 bases and J 0 bases, leaving 7 bases between the germline ends. Per germline, CDR1 MRHNA and CDR2 SNTAGT. The CDR3 contains 15 residues. The chain's CDR3 is CASSDSQASTDTQYF. In DNA, the CDR3 is TGTGCCAGCAGTGACTCGCAGGCTAGCACAGATACGCAGTATTTT.

The sample holds one count of this clone. The chain carries TRBV10-2 and TRBJ1-2; D unresolved. V lost 0 bases to trimming and J lost 4 bases, with 6 bases between them. This CDR3 is 13 amino acids long. The germline gives CDR1 WSHSY, CDR2 SAAADI. The CDR3 is CASSESFSYGYTF. For the CDR3, the DNA is TGCGCCAGCAGTGAGTCGTTTAGCTATGGCTACACCTTC.

This rearrangement joins TRBV5-6 to TRBJ2-5; TRBD1 matches 7 bases. Germline CDR1 and CDR2: SGHDT and YYEEEE. The junction had 9 bases not matched to a gene; V was cut back by 0 bases and J by 1 base. This CDR3 is 17 amino acids long. CDR3 sequence: CASSLGGPRQGQETQYF. In nucleotides, the CDR3 is TGTGCCAGCAGCTTGGGGGGCCCCAGACAGGGCCAAGAGACCCAGTACTTC.

The genes are TRBV6-5 and TRBJ1-1; 7 bases line up with TRBD1. Germline trimming cut 7 bases from V and 1 base from J; bases unmatched to any gene: 9. Per germline, CDR1 MNHEY and CDR2 SVGAGI. The CDR3 consists of 15 residues. This CDR3 is CASTLAGTANTEAFF. In DNA form, the CDR3 reads TGTGCCAGCACCCTCGCAGGGACAGCGAACACTGAAGCTTTCTTT.

The V gene is TRBV19, the J gene TRBJ1-6; 7 nucleotides align to TRBD1. This CDR3 region has 14 residues. The J segment lost 4 bases and the V segment lost 6 bases, leaving 3 bases of the junction unmatched. Germline assignment: CDR1 LNHDA and CDR2 SQIVND (reference sequence). The CDR3 region is CASRTGQYNSPLHF. In DNA form, the CDR3 reads TGTGCCAGTAGAACGGGACAGTATAATTCACCCCTCCACTTT.

CDR3: CASSRDGNTEAFF. DNA for the CDR3: TGTGCCAGCAGCAGGGACGGGAACACTGAAGCTTTCTTT. The chain joins TRBV7-3 to TRBJ1-1; TRBD1 is a possible D gene (5 bases). Germline CDR1 reads SGHTA; CDR2 reads FQGTGA. The CDR3 runs 13 residues. Trimming took 5 bases from V and 1 from J, leaving 8 bases between them.

The rearrangement uses TRBV2 and TRBJ1-4; TRBD1 matches at 8 bases. This CDR3 comprises 15 residues. J was trimmed by 8 bases and V by 4 bases; bases with no gene match: 9. Germline CDR1 reads SNHLY; CDR2 reads FYNNEI. The CDR3 bases are TGTGCCAGCAGTGGAGGACAGGGTTGGAACGAAAAACTGTTTTTT. It codes for CASSGGQGWNEKLFF.

V gene TRBV5-1 combines with J gene TRBJ1-1; D remains unclear. This CDR3 spans 15 amino acids. Trimming stripped 0 bases from V and 0 bases from J, with 9 bases between. Per germline, CDR1 SGHRS and CDR2 YFSETQ. DNA for the CDR3: TGCGCCAGCAGCTTGGGTAAGCTGATGAACACTGAAGCTTTCTTT. Translating it yields CASSLGKLMNTEAFF.

This chain links TRBV30 with TRBJ1-6; D unclear. The CDR3 consists of 15 residues. V was pared by 3 bases and J by 13 bases, with 22 bases between. The germline CDR1 and CDR2 sequences are GTSNPN and SVGIG (reference sequence). The CDR3 here is CAWRAFVGWVSPLHF. The CDR3 bases are TGTGCCTGGAGAGCATTCGTCGGGTGGGTGTCTCCCCTCCACTTT.

The chain combines TRBV11-2 with TRBJ1-1, with 7 nucleotides matching TRBD1. The CDR3 has 14 residues. CDR1 and CDR2 (germline): SGHAT, FQNNGV. After removal of 5 bases from V and 1 base from J, the junction contained 4 bases not matched to a gene. The CDR3 protein is CASSRGQANTEAFF. CDR3 bases: TGTGCCAGCAGCCGAGGACAGGCGAACACTGAAGCTTTCTTT.

The chain links TRBV5-6 to TRBJ1-2; 10 nucleotides align to TRBD1. From germline, CDR1 is SGHDT and CDR2 YYEEEE. The junction had 9 bases not matched to a gene; V was cut back by 2 bases and J by 5 bases. CDR3 length: 16 amino acids. Here the CDR3 DNA reads TGTGCCAGCAGCTTTTCCGGGACAGGGGAGTCATATGGCTACACCTTC. Protein: CASSFSGTGESYGYTF.

This clone showed up just a few times. The chain carries TRBV5-4 and TRBJ2-2, with 11 bases aligning to TRBD2. Germline assignment: CDR1 SGHNT and CDR2 YYREEE (reference sequence). Losses at the gene ends were 4 bases for V and 1 base for J; bases not matched to a gene: 3. The CDR3 spans 16 residues. CDR3 nucleotides: TGTGCCAGCAGCGCCGGACTAGCGGGGAACACCGGGGAGCTGTTTTTT. This encodes CASSAGLAGNTGELFF.

The chain couples TRBV19 to TRBJ2-4; D call uncertain. Per germline, CDR1 LNHDA and CDR2 SQIVND (reference sequence). This CDR3 region has 13 residues. The ends were cut back, 6 bases at V and 9 bases at J, with 15 bases in the middle. The CDR3: CASRPLGPGIQYF. The CDR3 DNA sequence: TGTGCCAGTAGGCCCTTGGGCCCAGGCATTCAGTACTTC.

The CDR3 protein is CASKGANTKETQYF. The CDR3, as DNA: TGTGCCAGCAAAGGGGCCAATACCAAAGAGACCCAGTACTTC. The V and J genes are TRBV6-6 and TRBJ2-5; a weak D match, TRBD1 (5 bases). V lost 7 bases, J lost 3 bases, and 15 bases lay in between. CDR3 length equals 14 residues. CDR1 is MNHNY and CDR2 is SVGAGI in the germline V gene (reference sequence).